One sample yielded the 29 T cell receptor beta chains listed below, sequenced in a study of control samples from healthy donors and cancer patients. Sequenced by immunoSEQ multiplex PCR; TCRdb stores in-frame clones only, minus some. The sample has fewer than 85,000 clones; 94% are singletons. Material for sequencing was blood. The receptors stem from a woman aged 30 to 39 in good health.

V usage is TRBV6-5 and J usage is TRBJ1-2; maybe TRBD1 (6 bases). The V end lost 7 bases, the J end lost 4 bases, and 19 bases lay between the germline ends. CDR1 is MNHEY, CDR2 SVGAGI, per germline. The CDR3 runs 15 residues. The CDR3 reads CASTPGAGDLYGYTF. Written as DNA, the CDR3 is TGTGCCAGCACCCCCGGGGCAGGGGACCTCTATGGCTACACCTTC.

The V call is TRBV12-3 or TRBV12-4, the J call TRBJ2-7, with 10 bases aligning to TRBD2. The CDR3 consists of 13 residues. With 6 bases clipped from V and 6 bases from J, the junction kept 5 bases outside the gene matches. The CDR3 DNA is TGTGCCAGCAGCCCCGGGACTAGCGTCGAGCAGTACTTC. This translates into CASSPGTSVEQYF.

The chain joins TRBV5-4 to TRBJ2-6; D not resolved. The CDR3 loop spans 16 amino acids. Germline lookup yields CDR1 SGHNT and CDR2 YYREEE (reference sequence). The V gene lost 4 bases and the J gene lost 4 bases, with 15 bases spanning the gap. CDR3 protein: CASSPTGLKGANVLTF. CDR3 coding DNA: TGTGCCAGCAGCCCCACCGGGTTAAAAGGGGCCAACGTCCTGACTTTC.

This chain uses TRBV11-2 with TRBJ2-1; a possible D gene is TRBD2 (5 bases). Germline V gene sequence: CDR1 SGHAT, CDR2 FQNNGV. The V end lost 3 bases, the J end lost 0 bases, and 6 bases lay between the germline ends. The CDR3 consists of 14 residues. The CDR3 DNA sequence: TGTGCCAGCAGCTTTGGGAGCTCCTACAATGAGCAGTTCTTC. Its protein is CASSFGSSYNEQFF.

The rearrangement links TRBV5-4 to TRBJ1-2; 7 bases are a match to TRBD1. In germline, CDR1 is SGHNT, CDR2 YYREEE (reference sequence). The CDR3 loop spans 14 amino acids. V dropped 4 bases and J dropped 5; count of bases not matched to a gene: 8. CDR3 nucleotide sequence: TGTGCCAGCAGCGCCTACAGGGGAAGTTATGGCTACACCTTC. Protein sequence: CASSAYRGSYGYTF.

Written as DNA, the CDR3 is TGTGCCAGCAGCCGGGGGGCCCACACAGATACGCAGTATTTT. Amino acids: CASSRGAHTDTQYF. The V gene is TRBV11-3, the J gene TRBJ2-3; TRBD2 is a possible D gene (7 bases). V dropped 5 bases and J dropped 2 bases, with 11 bases sitting between them. CDR1 SGHNT and CDR2 YENEEA come from the germline V gene. CDR3 length: 14 residues.

This clone came up once. The rearrangement links TRBV11-2 to TRBJ1-2; weak D call: TRBD1 (5 bases). V lost 5 bases to trimming and J lost 4 bases, with 14 bases between them. Looked up from germline, CDR1 is SGHAT and CDR2 is FQNNGV. The CDR3 contains 14 residues. CDR3 sequence reads: CASSPGGVSYGYTF. CDR3 bases: TGTGCCAGCAGCCCCGGAGGGGTTAGCTATGGCTACACCTTC. Together with reference TRBV11-2 and TRBJ1-2, the CDR3 gives the full variable domain: EAGVAQSPRYKIIEKRQSVAFWCNPISGHATLYWYQQILGQGPKLLIQFQNNGVVDDSQLPKDRFSAERLKGVDSTLKIQPAKLEDSAVYLCASSPGGVSYGYTFGSGTRLTVV.

The chain links TRBV6-5 to TRBJ2-1; 8 bases are a match to TRBD1. Trimming removed 8 bases from V and 6 bases from J; junction bases left unmatched: 12. Germline CDR1 and CDR2: MNHEY and SVGAGI. The CDR3 runs 15 residues. CDR3 sequence (DNA): TGTGCCAGCGATCGACAGGGGCCGCTCGTCAATGAGCAGTTCTTC. It specifies CASDRQGPLVNEQFF.

This sequence joins TRBV5-6 and TRBJ2-7; no definite D call. The V gene lost 0 bases and the J gene lost 3 bases, with 4 bases spanning the gap. The V gene's germline CDR1 is SGHDT and CDR2 YYEEEE. CDR3 length equals 12 residues. The CDR3 sequence is CASSLVGYEQYF. The CDR3 DNA follows: TGTGCCAGCAGCTTGGTGGGCTACGAGCAGTACTTC.

The chain carries TRBV30 and TRBJ1-5, with TRBD1 matching 7 bases. The germline V gene has CDR1 GTSNPN and CDR2 SVGIG (reference sequence). J lost 4 bases, V lost 5 bases, and 5 bases had no gene match. The CDR3 runs to 13 residues. The CDR3 DNA is TGTGCCTGGGATCAGGGGGAAAATCAGCCCCAGCATTTT. This translates into CAWDQGENQPQHF.

The CDR3 coding sequence is TGTGCCAGCAGTTCGAGACAGGGGACAGAAAAACTGTTTTTT. It codes for CASSSRQGTEKLFF. This chain uses TRBV28 with TRBJ1-4; 8 bases map to TRBD1. With V trimmed by 4 bases and J by 8 bases, 6 bases remained unmatched. The V gene's germline CDR1 is MDHEN and CDR2 SYDVKM. The CDR3 has 14 amino acids.

V usage is TRBV19 and J usage is TRBJ2-5; D not resolved. Germline loops: CDR1 LNHDA, CDR2 SQIVND (reference sequence). The CDR3 runs 13 residues. Trimming took off 3 bases at V and 6 bases at J, with 11 bases between the two ends. The CDR3 loop reads CASSMGNYQTQYF. CDR3 in DNA: TGTGCCAGTAGTATGGGGAATTATCAGACCCAGTACTTC. The complete variable domain, with remaining parts taken from reference TRBV19 and TRBJ2-5, reads DGGITQSPKYLFRKEGQNVTLSCEQNLNHDAMYWYRQDPGQGLRLIYYSQIVNDFQKGDIAEGYSVSREKKESFPLTVTSAQKNPTAFYLCASSMGNYQTQYFGPGTRLLVL.

The rearrangement joins TRBV27 to TRBJ1-2; D is perhaps TRBD1 (5 bases). Deletions cut 8 bases from V and 8 bases from J, with 21 bases between. The CDR3 is 14 residues long. Germline values: CDR1 MNHEY, CDR2 SMNVEV (reference sequence). In DNA, the CDR3 is TGTGCCAGCTGTTGGGGGACTGGGGTGGGGGGCTACACCTTC. Translation gives CASCWGTGVGGYTF.

The chain links TRBV12-3 or TRBV12-4 to TRBJ2-5; TRBD2 matches 12 bases. CDR3 length equals 13 residues. V lost 10 bases, J lost 7 bases, and 7 bases stayed unmatched. The CDR3 sequence is CATRLAGAGTQYF. The CDR3 region has the DNA TGTGCCACCAGACTAGCGGGGGCCGGGACCCAGTACTTC.

V gene TRBV12-3 or TRBV12-4 combines with J gene TRBJ2-5; no clear D. The CDR3 covers 13 residues. Trimming removed 3 bases at V and 2 bases at J, with 7 bases between. The CDR3 nucleotides are TGTGCCAGCAGTTTCTGGCAGCAAGAGACCCAGTACTTC. Amino acid sequence: CASSFWQQETQYF.

J is TRBJ1-2 and V is TRBV5-1; tentatively, D is TRBD1 (6 bases). CDR3 length equals 14 residues. Looked up from germline, CDR1 is SGHRS and CDR2 is YFSETQ. V was pared by 0 bases and J by 7 bases, with 13 bases between. The CDR3 region has the DNA TGCGCCAGCAGCTTGGCCACGGGGGCCCCTGGCTACACCTTC. Its protein product is CASSLATGAPGYTF.

The V and J genes are TRBV30 and TRBJ1-5; D remains unclear. The V end was cut by 1 base, the J end by 3 bases, with 7 bases between. The germline CDR1 and CDR2 sequences are GTSNPN and SVGIG (reference sequence). The CDR3 is 13 residues long. The CDR3 region is CAWSDSPNQPQHF. Written as DNA, the CDR3 is TGTGCCTGGAGTGACAGCCCCAATCAGCCCCAGCATTTT.

V and J are TRBV2 and TRBJ2-7; D uncertain. The CDR3 is made up of 13 amino acids. V was shortened by 8 bases and J by 5 bases, with 16 bases between the two germline ends. In germline, CDR1 is SNHLY, CDR2 FYNNEI. CDR3 sequence reads: CASGWYVEDEQYV. The CDR3 bases are TGTGCCAGCGGTTGGTACGTTGAAGACGAGCAGTACGTC.

This rearrangement joins TRBV2 to TRBJ2-7; D is undetermined. Germline CDR1 is SNHLY and CDR2 is FYNNEI. The V end lost 1 base, the J end lost 2 bases, and 6 bases lay between the germline ends. CDR3 length equals 13 residues. The CDR3 region has the DNA TGTGCCAGCAGTGAAGGCAGAGCCTACGAGCAGTACGTC. Amino acids: CASSEGRAYEQYV.

This clone was counted once. The rearrangement links TRBV6-2 or TRBV6-3 to TRBJ1-1; D possibly corresponds to TRBD1 (5 bases). Trimming shortened V by 4 bases and J by 1 base, and 19 bases separated the two germline ends. Germline CDR1 MNHEY, CDR2 SVGEGT. This CDR3 has 17 amino acids. The CDR3 region has the DNA TGTGCCAGCAGTTCACGCGGGGCACCTCATGGGAACACTGAAGCTTTCTTT. It yields the protein CASSSRGAPHGNTEAFF.

V and J are TRBV6-5 and TRBJ1-1, with D unclear. The germline V gene has CDR1 MNHEY and CDR2 SVGAGI. Trimming cost V 2 bases and J 5 bases, with 15 bases left between them. This CDR3 spans 15 amino acids. CDR3 coding DNA: TGTGCCAGCAGTTACGAAGGTGTTAAGAGTACTGAAGCTTTCTTT. Its translation is CASSYEGVKSTEAFF.

CDR3 residues: CASTSWRQGRNSPLHF. CDR3 sequence (DNA): TGTGCCAGTACCTCGTGGAGACAGGGGCGGAATTCACCCCTCCACTTT. The rearrangement joins TRBV19 to TRBJ1-6; 8 nucleotides agree with TRBD1. V shed 7 bases, J shed 7 bases, and the junction held 12 bases outside the gene matches. CDR1 LNHDA and CDR2 SQIVND come from the germline V gene (reference sequence). The CDR3 consists of 16 residues.

CDR3 residues: CASSQGPDTEAFF. The CDR3 DNA reads TGTGCCAGCAGCCAGGGACCCGACACTGAAGCTTTCTTT. The chain has TRBV7-2 and TRBJ1-1; weak D call: TRBD1 (5 bases). Germline loops: CDR1 SGHTA, CDR2 FQGNSA. The CDR3 sequence is 13 residues long. The germline V and J ends were trimmed by 5 bases and 3 bases, with 10 bases remaining between them.

The chain joins TRBV29-1 to TRBJ2-1, with D possibly matching TRBD1 (6 bases). CDR3 length equals 15 residues. Germline lookup yields CDR1 SQVTM and CDR2 ANQGSEA. The germline V and J ends were trimmed by 3 bases and 2 bases, with 14 bases remaining between them. CDR3 sequence reads: CSVDQGYGPYNEQFF. In nucleotides, the CDR3 is TGCAGCGTTGATCAGGGGTACGGGCCCTACAATGAGCAGTTCTTC.

The chain uses TRBV2 and TRBJ2-3, with 12 bases that match TRBD2. Germline CDR1 and CDR2: SNHLY and FYNNEI. The V and J ends lost 5 bases and 6 bases, in that order; junction bases with no gene match: 6. The CDR3 loop spans 15 amino acids. The CDR3 protein is CASSRPSGGADTQYF. In DNA, the CDR3 is TGTGCCAGCAGTCGCCCTAGCGGGGGGGCGGATACGCAGTATTTT.

The rearrangement uses TRBV18 and TRBJ2-2, with unresolved D. This CDR3 region has 15 residues. V dropped 5 bases and J dropped 1 base, with 11 bases sitting between them. CDR1 KGHSH and CDR2 LQKENI come from the germline V gene. CDR3 in amino acids: CASSSEAGNTGELFF. CDR3 in DNA: TGTGCCAGCTCATCAGAGGCAGGGAACACCGGGGAGCTGTTTTTT.

The chain uses TRBV25-1 and TRBJ1-1; 9 bases are a match to TRBD1. This CDR3 region has 18 residues. V lost 1 base and J lost 2; bases outside the gene matches: 11. Germline CDR1 reads MGHDK; CDR2 reads SYGVNS. CDR3 in amino acids: CASSESNGTGISNTEAFF. Written as DNA, the CDR3 is TGTGCCAGCAGTGAATCAAACGGGACAGGGATCAGCAACACTGAAGCTTTCTTT.

The chain has TRBV5-6 and TRBJ1-2; no firm D call. This CDR3 comprises 14 residues. The germline CDR1 and CDR2 sequences are SGHDT and YYEEEE. Trimming cost V 4 bases and J 7 bases, with 17 bases left between them. The CDR3 DNA sequence: TGTGCCAGCAGCCACCGGCCCATCGTCAGTGGCTACACCTTC. Translation gives CASSHRPIVSGYTF.

This clone was picked up one time. The chain joins TRBV9 to TRBJ1-1; unclear D gene. The CDR3 contains 14 residues. Germline-derived CDR1 and CDR2 are SGDLS and YYNGEE. With 2 bases removed from V and 3 bases from J, the gap between germline ends came to 11 bases. The CDR3 is CASSVLESHTEAFF. CDR3 sequence (DNA): TGTGCCAGCAGCGTCTTGGAGTCTCACACTGAAGCTTTCTTT.